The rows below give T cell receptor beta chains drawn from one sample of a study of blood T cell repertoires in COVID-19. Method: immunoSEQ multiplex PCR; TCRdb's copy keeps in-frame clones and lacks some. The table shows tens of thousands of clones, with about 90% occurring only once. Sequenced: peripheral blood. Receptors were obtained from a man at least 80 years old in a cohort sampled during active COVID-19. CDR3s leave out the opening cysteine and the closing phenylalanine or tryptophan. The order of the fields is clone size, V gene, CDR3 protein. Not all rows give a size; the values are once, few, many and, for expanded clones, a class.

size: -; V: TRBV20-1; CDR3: SASTGLANTGELF
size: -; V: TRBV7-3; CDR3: ASSLKRGPGNTEAF
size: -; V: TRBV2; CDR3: ARRTGNYGYT
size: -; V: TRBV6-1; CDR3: ASSEVARANYGYT
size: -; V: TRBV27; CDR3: ASSSVGTTFKETQY
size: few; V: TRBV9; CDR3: ASSPQFDSRNYGYT
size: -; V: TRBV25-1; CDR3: ASSEWGESGDT
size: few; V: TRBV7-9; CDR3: ASSFGQNSEAF
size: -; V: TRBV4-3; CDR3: ASSQGTGGGYEQY
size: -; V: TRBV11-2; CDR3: ASSPRQGPQETQY
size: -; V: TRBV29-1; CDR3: SVGRVGGNYGYT
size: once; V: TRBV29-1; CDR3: SAGTGGARTEAF
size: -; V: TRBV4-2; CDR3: ASSQNTGGGSAF
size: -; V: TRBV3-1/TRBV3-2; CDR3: ASSQSRQRVSGNTIY
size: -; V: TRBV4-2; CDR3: ASSPWGGVYEQY
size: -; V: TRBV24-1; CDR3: ATSAPGSTDTQY
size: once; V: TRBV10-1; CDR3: ASSESMADEQY
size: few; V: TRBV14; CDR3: ASSPAVVNSPLH